The 29 T cell receptor beta chains given below trace back to one sample, sequenced in a study of T cell responses to AZD1222 COVID-19 vaccine. Clones were read by immunoSEQ multiplex PCR, and TCRdb kept only the in-frame ones, dropping some. The sample consists of about 96,000 clones, about 90% of them appearing once. Here the sequenced sample was peripheral blood, taken on day 0 of AZD1222 vaccination. The receptors here all came from an adult in good health.

CDR3 sequence: CASSFASGAGETQYF. The CDR3 coding sequence is TGTGCCAGCAGTTTCGCTAGCGGGGCCGGGGAGACCCAGTACTTC. The chain uses TRBV28 and TRBJ2-5; 9 bases are a match to TRBD2. The CDR3 runs 15 residues. CDR1 and CDR2 from the germline V gene are MDHEN and SYDVKM. V lost 3 bases and J lost 5; bases outside the gene matches: 7.

V gene TRBV7-9 combines with J gene TRBJ1-5; D is possibly TRBD1 (5 bases). The germline gives CDR1 SEHNR, CDR2 FQNEAQ (reference sequence). This CDR3 has 14 residues. Trimming pared 1 base from V and 6 bases from J, leaving 10 bases between. CDR3 amino acids: CASSLGAGPQPQHF. The CDR3 bases are TGTGCCAGCAGCTTAGGGGCAGGGCCTCAGCCCCAGCATTTT.

This chain links TRBV18 with TRBJ1-1; D is unresolved. Germline CDR1 is KGHSH and CDR2 is LQKENI. V was clipped by 5 bases and J by 5 bases, with 15 bases between them. The CDR3 is 14 residues long. Written as DNA, the CDR3 is TGTGCCAGCTCATCGGCAGATTGGGGAACTGAAGCTTTCTTT. It translates to CASSSADWGTEAFF.

V gene TRBV18 combines with J gene TRBJ1-1, with TRBD1 identical over 7 bases. The CDR3 loop spans 16 amino acids. The germline V gene encodes CDR1 KGHSH and CDR2 LQKENI. With 2 bases clipped from V and 5 bases from J, the junction kept 11 bases outside the gene matches. The CDR3 DNA is TGTGCCAGCTCACCAACGCAGGGGGAACGAGATACTGAAGCTTTCTTT. It codes for CASSPTQGERDTEAFF.

J is TRBJ2-7 and V is TRBV3-1 (or the pseudogene TRBV3-2); 7 bases map to TRBD1. V dropped 5 bases and J dropped 6; count of bases not matched to a gene: 10. The CDR3 is 14 amino acids. Germline values: CDR1 LGHDT, CDR2 YNNKEL (reference sequence). CDR3 coding DNA: TGTGCCAGCAGCTACCCGACAGGGCGAGGCGAGCAGTACTTC. Its translation is CASSYPTGRGEQYF.

The CDR3 DNA reads TGTGCCAGCAGTTACTCGAACGCCCGAGGACCAGATACGCAGTATTTT. Translating it yields CASSYSNARGPDTQYF. V usage is TRBV6-5 and J usage is TRBJ2-3, with D hard to call. V dropped 0 bases and J dropped 4 bases, with 14 bases sitting between them. CDR1 and CDR2 (germline): MNHEY, SVGAGI. This CDR3 has 16 residues.

The V and J genes are TRBV28 and TRBJ2-2; perhaps D is TRBD1 or TRBD2 (5 bases each). Trimming left V 6 bases short and J 1 base short, with 15 bases between. This CDR3 is 16 amino acids long. Germline CDR1 and CDR2: MDHEN and SYDVKM. This chain's CDR3 is CASSGDPGMNTGELFF. CDR3 DNA: TGTGCCAGCAGCGGGGACCCAGGAATGAACACCGGGGAGCTGTTTTTT.

This clone showed up just once. The chain couples TRBV4-3 to TRBJ1-4, with 9 bases matching TRBD1. V shed 4 bases, J shed 5 bases, and the junction held 11 bases outside the gene matches. Per the germline V gene, CDR1 is LGHNA and CDR2 is YSLEER. This CDR3 spans 17 amino acids. This CDR3 is CASSPVVGGTGNEKLFF. CDR3 nucleotide sequence: TGCGCCAGCAGCCCCGTAGTAGGGGGGACAGGGAATGAAAAACTGTTTTTT.

The chain recombines TRBV6-6 with TRBJ2-2; D perhaps matches TRBD1 (6 bases). The length of the CDR3 is 17 residues. Trimming left V 5 bases short and J 6 bases short, with 22 bases between. Germline CDR1 is MNHNY and CDR2 is SVGAGI (reference sequence). For the CDR3, the DNA is TGTGCCAGCAGTCGACCCCCGGTGGGGGCGAAGGCCGGGGAGCTGTTTTTT. It is translated as CASSRPPVGAKAGELFF.

The rearrangement joins TRBV12-3 or TRBV12-4 to TRBJ2-7; D is uncertain. V was trimmed by 2 bases and J by 7 bases, leaving 9 bases between them. CDR3 size: 12 residues. For the CDR3, the DNA is TGTGCCAGCAGTTTACGGATGGGAGAGCAGTACTTC. It translates to CASSLRMGEQYF.

The V call is TRBV7-9, the J call TRBJ2-2; possibly TRBD1 for D (5 bases). V lost 0 bases, J lost 4 bases, and 9 bases lay in between. The germline V gene has CDR1 SEHNR and CDR2 FQNEAQ (reference sequence). This CDR3 region has 15 residues. This CDR3 reads CASSLAGRGTGELFF. Written as DNA, the CDR3 is TGTGCCAGCAGCTTAGCGGGAAGGGGCACCGGGGAGCTGTTTTTT. Using reference TRBV7-9 and TRBJ2-2 for the parts outside the CDR3, the full variable domain is DTGVSQNPRHKITKRGQNVTFRCDPISEHNRLYWYRQTLGQGPEFLTYFQNEAQLEKSRLLSDRFSAERPKGSFSTLEIQRTEQGDSAMYLCASSLAGRGTGELFFGEGSRLTVL.

About this clone: The junction differs from germline at one of its ends, possibly a read error. The chain employs TRBV6-1 and TRBJ2-3; TRBD2 matches 8 bases. Germline CDR1 and CDR2: MNHNS and SASEGT. The CDR3 sequence is 15 residues long. CDR3 region: CASREAGAGTDTQYF. In nucleotides, the CDR3 is TGTGCCAGCAGGGAAGCGGGAGCGGGGACAGATACGCAGTATTTT.

The CDR3 nucleotides are TGTGCCAGCAGCTTAGAGCCGGCAGGGCCCGGGGAGCTGTTTTTT. Its protein is CASSLEPAGPGELFF. The chain couples TRBV11-3 to TRBJ2-2; possibly TRBD1 for D (5 bases). The CDR3 is made up of 15 amino acids. Germline values: CDR1 SGHNT, CDR2 YENEEA. The germline V and J ends were trimmed by 0 bases and 6 bases, with 11 bases remaining between them.

The genes are TRBV3-1 (or the pseudogene TRBV3-2) and TRBJ2-5; a weak D match, TRBD2 (5 bases). The CDR3 loop spans 13 amino acids. CDR1 and CDR2 from the germline V gene are LGHDT and YNNKEL (reference sequence). Trimming took 6 bases from V and 7 from J, leaving 15 bases between them. The CDR3 nucleotides are TGTGCCAGCAGTACGAGGGAAGGCGGGACCCAGTACTTC. As protein: CASSTREGGTQYF.

The chain has TRBV7-9 and TRBJ2-6; D is ambiguous. Deletions cut 8 bases from V and 4 bases from J, with 3 bases between. This CDR3 is 11 amino acids long. Germline values: CDR1 SEHNR, CDR2 FQNEAQ (reference sequence). CDR3 sequence (DNA): TGTGCCAGCCCCGGGGCCAACGTCCTGACTTTC. Translated: CASPGANVLTF.

In its sample, this clone was seen once. This chain joins TRBV21-1 and TRBJ1-5. TRBV21-1 is a pseudogene segment. This CDR3 has 17 residues. CDR3 amino acids: CASSKRETGRNDQPQHF. CDR3 sequence (DNA): TGTGCCAGCAGCAAAAGGGAGACGGGCAGGAATGATCAGCCCCAGCATTTT.

The chain has TRBV2 and TRBJ2-3; tentatively, D is TRBD1 (5 bases). Per the germline V gene, CDR1 is SNHLY and CDR2 is FYNNEI. The CDR3 is 15 amino acids. V was clipped by 0 bases and J by 2 bases, with 9 bases between them. Here the CDR3 DNA reads TGTGCCAGCAGTGAAGCGTACAGGTTCACAGATACGCAGTATTTT. It yields the protein CASSEAYRFTDTQYF.

The chain joins TRBV7-3 to TRBJ1-2; 9 bases line up with TRBD1. Germline V lookup: CDR1 SGHTA, CDR2 FQGTGA. Trimming took 5 bases from V and 5 from J; bases not matched to a gene: 6. The CDR3 extends over 14 amino acids. The CDR3 here is CASSLTGGGYGYTF. The DNA for the CDR3 is TGTGCCAGCAGCCTGACAGGGGGAGGATATGGCTACACCTTC. Full variable domain (missing parts from reference TRBV7-3 and TRBJ1-2): GAGVSQTPSNKVTEKGKYVELRCDPISGHTALYWYRQSLGQGPEFLIYFQGTGAADDSGLPNDRFFAVRPEGSVSTLKIQRTERGDSAVYLCASSLTGGGYGYTFGSGTRLTVV.

The J gene is TRBJ2-5, the V gene TRBV4-3, with D tentatively TRBD2 (6 bases). Per the germline V gene, CDR1 is LGHNA and CDR2 is YSLEER. The CDR3 is 15 amino acids. Deletions cut 0 bases from V and 2 bases from J, with 10 bases between. CDR3 sequence reads: CASSQDWAGQETQYF. CDR3 DNA: TGCGCCAGCAGCCAAGATTGGGCGGGACAAGAGACCCAGTACTTC.

The chain combines TRBV7-2 with TRBJ2-1, with TRBD2 matching over 8 bases. The J segment lost 4 bases and the V segment lost 5 bases, leaving 16 bases of the junction unmatched. This CDR3 region has 18 residues. Per germline, CDR1 SGHTA and CDR2 FQGNSA. CDR3: CASSPVRAGGSAYNEQFF. The CDR3 bases are TGTGCCAGCAGCCCCGTCCGGGCGGGAGGTTCAGCGTACAATGAGCAGTTCTTC. The full variable domain, with the rest looked up from reference TRBV7-2 and TRBJ2-1, is GAGVSQSPSNKVTEKGKDVELRCDPISGHTALYWYRQSLGQGLEFLIYFQGNSAPDKSGLPSDRFSAERTGGSVSTLTIQRTQQEDSAVYLCASSPVRAGGSAYNEQFFGPGTRLTVL.

V usage is TRBV3-1 (or the pseudogene TRBV3-2) and J usage is TRBJ2-2; possible D gene TRBD2, 5 bases. The germline gives CDR1 LGHDT, CDR2 YNNKEL (reference sequence). Trimming stripped 1 base from V and 1 base from J, with 7 bases between. The CDR3 contains 15 residues. CDR3 coding DNA: TGTGCCAGCAGCCAAGTTAGCGAGAACACCGGGGAGCTGTTTTTT. Translation gives CASSQVSENTGELFF.

The V call is TRBV5-1, the J call TRBJ2-2; perhaps TRBD1 as D (6 bases). Germline CDR1 is SGHRS and CDR2 is YFSETQ. The V end was cut by 2 bases, the J end by 0 bases, with 8 bases between. The CDR3 contains 15 residues. CDR3 coding DNA: TGCGCCAGCAGCTTAAGACAGGCGAACACCGGGGAGCTGTTTTTT. It encodes CASSLRQANTGELFF. The whole variable domain, remainder taken from reference TRBV5-1 and TRBJ2-2, is KAGVTQTPRYLIKTRGQQVTLSCSPISGHRSVSWYQQTPGQGLQFLFEYFSETQRNKGNFPGRFSGRQFSNSRSEMNVSTLELGDSALYLCASSLRQANTGELFFGEGSRLTVL.

This clone appeared a few times. The rearrangement links TRBV7-2 to TRBJ2-6, with TRBD2 as a possible D gene (5 bases). The CDR3 is 15 residues long. Trimming removed 1 base from V and 4 bases from J, with 8 bases in between. Germline-derived CDR1 and CDR2 are SGHTA and FQGNSA. Written as DNA, the CDR3 is TGTGCCAGCAGCTTAGGAGGGCAGGGGGCCAACGTCCTGACTTTC. Amino acid sequence: CASSLGGQGANVLTF.

About this clone itself: Other DNA sequences from this sample encode an identical CDR3 as well. The chain employs TRBV11-3 and TRBJ2-3; D unresolved. The CDR3 is made up of 12 amino acids. Germline-derived CDR1 and CDR2 are SGHNT and YENEEA. The V gene lost 0 bases and the J gene lost 6 bases, with 4 bases spanning the gap. The CDR3 protein is CASSLDTDTQYF. In DNA form, the CDR3 reads TGTGCCAGCAGCTTAGATACGGATACGCAGTATTTT.

This chain joins TRBV11-1 and TRBJ2-7; 7 bases map to TRBD2. Germline V gene data show CDR1 as SGHAT and CDR2 as FQDESV (reference sequence). V trimming: 5 bases; J trimming: 2 bases; junction bases outside the gene matches: 6. CDR3 length: 14 residues. The CDR3 reads CASSHLAEPYEQYF. CDR3 nucleotides: TGTGCCAGCAGCCATCTAGCGGAGCCCTACGAGCAGTACTTC.

The chain recombines TRBV7-9 with TRBJ1-1; tentatively, D is TRBD1 (6 bases). The CDR3 spans 15 residues. CDR1 is SEHNR, CDR2 FQNEAQ, per germline (reference sequence). With 5 bases removed from V and 2 bases from J, the gap between germline ends came to 15 bases. The CDR3 reads CASSLTGTINTEAFF. The CDR3 DNA sequence: TGTGCCAGCAGCCTCACAGGGACCATAAACACTGAAGCTTTCTTT.

The gene calls are TRBV15 and TRBJ2-1; D possibly matches TRBD1 or TRBD2 (5 bases each). Trimming stripped 4 bases from V and 8 bases from J, with 18 bases between. CDR1 LNHNV and CDR2 YYDKDF come from the germline V gene (reference sequence). The CDR3 has 15 residues. This CDR3 is CATSNPGPQEDEQFF. CDR3 sequence (DNA): TGTGCCACCAGCAATCCGGGACCCCAAGAGGATGAGCAGTTCTTC. The entire variable domain, with the rest obtained from reference TRBV15 and TRBJ2-1, is as follows: DAMVIQNPRYQVTQFGKPVTLSCSQTLNHNVMYWYQQKSSQAPKLLFHYYDKDFNNEADTPDNFQSRRPNTSFCFLDIRSPGLGDTAMYLCATSNPGPQEDEQFFGPGTRLTVL.

DNA for the CDR3: TGTGCCAGCTCATTCCGGACAGGGGAGGCCACCGGGGAGCTGTTTTTT. The encoded protein is CASSFRTGEATGELFF. The J gene is TRBJ2-2, the V gene TRBV18, with 9 bases that match TRBD1. Germline trimming cut 5 bases from V and 4 bases from J; bases unmatched to any gene: 8. CDR3 length: 16 amino acids. Germline lookup yields CDR1 KGHSH and CDR2 LQKENI.

The rearrangement uses TRBV6-2 or TRBV6-3 and TRBJ2-2, with TRBD2 as a possible D gene (6 bases). The CDR3 is 16 residues long. Per the germline V gene, CDR1 is MNHEY and CDR2 is SVGEGT. With 4 bases removed from V and 5 bases from J, the gap between germline ends came to 17 bases. CDR3 nucleotides: TGTGCCAGCAGTTCCACCTCCGGGAGAGGAACCGGGGAGCTGTTTTTT. This encodes CASSSTSGRGTGELFF.